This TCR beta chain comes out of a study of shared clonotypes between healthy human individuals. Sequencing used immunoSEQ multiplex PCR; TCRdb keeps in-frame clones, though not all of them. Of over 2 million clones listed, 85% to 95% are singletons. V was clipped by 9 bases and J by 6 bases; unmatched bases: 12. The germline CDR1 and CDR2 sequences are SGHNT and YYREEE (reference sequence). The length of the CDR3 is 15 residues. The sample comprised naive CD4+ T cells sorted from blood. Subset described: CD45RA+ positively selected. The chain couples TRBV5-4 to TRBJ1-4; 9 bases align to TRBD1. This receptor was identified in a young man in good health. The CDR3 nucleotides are TGTGCCACAGCACATAGGACAGGGGAGGATGAAAAACTGTTTTTT. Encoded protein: CATAHRTGEDEKLFF.